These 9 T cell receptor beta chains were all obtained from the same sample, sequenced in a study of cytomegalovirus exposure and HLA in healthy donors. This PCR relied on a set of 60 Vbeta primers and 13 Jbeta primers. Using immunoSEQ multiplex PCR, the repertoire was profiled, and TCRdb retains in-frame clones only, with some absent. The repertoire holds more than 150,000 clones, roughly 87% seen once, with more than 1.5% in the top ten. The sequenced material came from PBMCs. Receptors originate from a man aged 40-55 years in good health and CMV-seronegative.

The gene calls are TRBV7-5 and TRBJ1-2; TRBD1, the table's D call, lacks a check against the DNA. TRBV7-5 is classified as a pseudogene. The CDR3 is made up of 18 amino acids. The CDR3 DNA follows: TGTGCCAGAAGCGAATCAGCGGACAGGGCATCCGGGGGCTATGGCTACACCTTC. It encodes CARSESADRASGGYGYTF.

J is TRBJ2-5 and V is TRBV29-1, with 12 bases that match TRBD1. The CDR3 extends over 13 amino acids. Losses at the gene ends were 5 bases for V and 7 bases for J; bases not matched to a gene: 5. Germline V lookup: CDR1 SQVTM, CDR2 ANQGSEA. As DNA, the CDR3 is TGCAGCGTTTGGGACAGGGGGCGCGGGACCCAGTACTTC. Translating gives CSVWDRGRGTQYF.

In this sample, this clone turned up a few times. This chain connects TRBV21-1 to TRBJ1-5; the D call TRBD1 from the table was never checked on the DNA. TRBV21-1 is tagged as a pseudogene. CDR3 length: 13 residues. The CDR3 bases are TGTGCCAGCAGACAGGGTAGCAATCAGCCCCAGCATTTT. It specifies CASRQGSNQPQHF.

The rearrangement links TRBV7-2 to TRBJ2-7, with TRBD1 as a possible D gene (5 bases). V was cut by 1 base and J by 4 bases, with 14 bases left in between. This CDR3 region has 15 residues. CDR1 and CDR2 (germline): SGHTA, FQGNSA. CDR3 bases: TGTGCCAGCAGCTTAGGGACAAGTACGCGGTACGAGCAGTACTTC. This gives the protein CASSLGTSTRYEQYF.

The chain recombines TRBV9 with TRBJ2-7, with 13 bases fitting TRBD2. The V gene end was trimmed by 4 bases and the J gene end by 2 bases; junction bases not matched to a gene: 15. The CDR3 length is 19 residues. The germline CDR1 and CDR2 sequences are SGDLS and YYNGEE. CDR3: CASSSDGGLAGQLTYEQYF. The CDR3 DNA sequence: TGTGCCAGCAGCTCAGACGGGGGACTAGCGGGGCAATTAACCTACGAGCAGTACTTC.

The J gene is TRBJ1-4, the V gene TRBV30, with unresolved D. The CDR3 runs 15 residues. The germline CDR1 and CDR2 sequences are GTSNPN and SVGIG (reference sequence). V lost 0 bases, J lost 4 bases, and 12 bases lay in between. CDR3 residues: CAWSVERTINEKLFF. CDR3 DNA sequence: TGTGCCTGGAGTGTTGAACGGACTATTAATGAAAAACTGTTTTTT.

CDR3 sequence reads: CSGTGINMNTEAFF. Written as DNA, the CDR3 is TGCAGCGGAACAGGTATAAACATGAACACTGAAGCTTTCTTT. This sequence joins TRBV29-1 and TRBJ1-1, with D possibly matching TRBD1 (5 bases). Germline-derived CDR1 and CDR2 are SQVTM and ANQGSEA. V gave up 7 bases and J gave up 0 bases, with 15 bases separating them. The CDR3 length is 14 residues.

CDR3: CASSWGHPSTDTQYF. For the CDR3, the DNA is TGTGCCAGCAGCTGGGGACATCCTAGCACAGATACGCAGTATTTT. The chain combines TRBV2 with TRBJ2-3; the D gene is possibly TRBD1 (6 bases). Germline V gene lookup returns CDR1 SNHLY and CDR2 FYNNEI. This CDR3 has 15 amino acids. The germline V and J ends were trimmed by 6 bases and 0 bases, with 13 bases remaining between them.

The DNA for the CDR3 is TGCGCCAGCAGCCAAGAGGTCAGGGATATTGCTAACTATGGCTACACCTTC. The encoded protein is CASSQEVRDIANYGYTF. The rearrangement links TRBV4-1 to TRBJ1-2; D perhaps matches TRBD1 (5 bases). Germline CDR1 reads MGHRA; CDR2 reads YSYEKL. The CDR3 sequence is 17 residues long. The V end lost 0 bases, the J end lost 0 bases, and 14 bases lay between the germline ends.